This T cell receptor (beta chain) was sequenced in a study of blood T cell repertoires in COVID-19. The CDR3 consists of 16 residues. V lost 10 bases to trimming and J lost 4 bases; unmatched junction nucleotides: 14. The germline CDR1 and CDR2 sequences are LNHDA and SQIVND (reference sequence). This table comes from immunoSEQ multiplex PCR, and its TCRdb copy is limited to in-frame clones, with some not included. The sample shows roughly 350,000 clones, roughly 89% of them seen only once. Sequencing used peripheral blood. The V and J genes are TRBV19 and TRBJ2-3, with 10 bases lining up with TRBD2. The clonotype was recovered from a woman aged 18-29 years who had recovered from COVID-19. DNA for the CDR3: TGTGCCACTTCTTCTATCGGGCTAGCGGGAGCAGATACGCAGTATTTT. It yields the protein CATSSIGLAGADTQYF.